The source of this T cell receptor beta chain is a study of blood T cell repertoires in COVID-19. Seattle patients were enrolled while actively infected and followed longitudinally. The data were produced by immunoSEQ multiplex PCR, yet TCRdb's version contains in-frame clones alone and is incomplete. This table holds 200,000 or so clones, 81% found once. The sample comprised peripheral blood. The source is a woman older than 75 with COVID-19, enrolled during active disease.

The CDR3 is CASSHGTANYGYTF. In DNA, the CDR3 is TGTGCCAGCAGCCACGGGACAGCTAACTATGGCTACACCTTC. V gene TRBV3-1 (or the pseudogene TRBV3-2) combines with J gene TRBJ1-2, with 7 bases identical to TRBD1. The germline CDR1 and CDR2 sequences are LGHDT and YNNKEL (reference sequence). The trim removed 3 bases at V and 0 bases at J, leaving 1 base unmatched. There are 14 residues in the CDR3.